This T cell receptor (beta chain) emerged from a study of blood T cell repertoires in COVID-19. Whole-study context: Sites in the United States, Italy and Spain provided acute and convalescent COVID-19 samples.

Under the authors' procedure: Reference gene primer amplification gave nucleated cell count estimates. Libraries were prepared by immunoSEQ multiplex PCR; TCRdb keeps only in-frame clonotypes and omits some of them. V and J calls and clone size are copied from that table; D and trimming were computed from the DNA. The top ten hold about 6.3% of the sample, which has roughly 200,000 clones, over 70% seen once. There are 13 residues in the CDR3. The germline V gene has CDR1 SNHLY and CDR2 FYNNEI. Trimming removed 2 bases at V and 7 bases at J, with 12 bases between. The rearrangement links TRBV2 to TRBJ2-7; weak D call: TRBD1 (5 bases). The sequencing sample was made of peripheral blood. The TCR comes from a man in his 60s with acute or convalescent COVID-19. The CDR3 spells CASSESGIKEQYF. CDR3 DNA: TGTGCCAGCAGTGAATCAGGGATTAAAGAGCAGTACTTC.